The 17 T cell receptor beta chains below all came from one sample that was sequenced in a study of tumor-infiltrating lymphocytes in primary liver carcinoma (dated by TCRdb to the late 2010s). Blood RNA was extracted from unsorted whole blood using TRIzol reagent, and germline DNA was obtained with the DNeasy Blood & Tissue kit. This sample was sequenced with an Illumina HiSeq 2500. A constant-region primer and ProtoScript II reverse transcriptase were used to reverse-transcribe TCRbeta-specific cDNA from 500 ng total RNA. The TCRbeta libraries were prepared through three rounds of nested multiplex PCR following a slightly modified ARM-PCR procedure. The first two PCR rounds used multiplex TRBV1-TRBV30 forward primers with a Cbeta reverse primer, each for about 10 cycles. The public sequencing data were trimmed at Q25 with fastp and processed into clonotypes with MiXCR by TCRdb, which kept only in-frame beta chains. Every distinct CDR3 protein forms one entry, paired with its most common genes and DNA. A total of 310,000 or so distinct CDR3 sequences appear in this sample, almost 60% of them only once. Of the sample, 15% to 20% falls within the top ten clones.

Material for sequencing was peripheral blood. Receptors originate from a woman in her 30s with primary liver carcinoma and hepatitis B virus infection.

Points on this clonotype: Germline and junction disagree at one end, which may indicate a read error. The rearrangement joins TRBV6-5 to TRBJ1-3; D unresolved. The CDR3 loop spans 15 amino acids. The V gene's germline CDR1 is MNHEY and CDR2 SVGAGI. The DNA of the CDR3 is TGTGCCAGCAGTTACTCGCGAGGGCCCGGAAGCACCATATATTTT. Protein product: CASSYSRGPGSTIYF.

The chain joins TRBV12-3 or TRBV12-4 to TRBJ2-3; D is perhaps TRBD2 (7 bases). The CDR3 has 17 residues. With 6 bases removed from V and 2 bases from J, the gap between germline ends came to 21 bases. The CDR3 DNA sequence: TGTGCCAGCAGCCCAGGGGCTTCGGGAGGTATCACAGATACGCAGTATTTT. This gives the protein CASSPGASGGITDTQYF.

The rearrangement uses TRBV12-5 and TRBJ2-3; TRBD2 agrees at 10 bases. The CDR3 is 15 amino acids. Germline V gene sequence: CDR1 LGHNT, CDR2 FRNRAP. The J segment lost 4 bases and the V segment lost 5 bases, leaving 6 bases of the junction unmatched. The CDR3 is CASGRLAGPADTQYF. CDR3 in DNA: TGTGCTAGTGGTCGACTAGCGGGCCCTGCAGATACGCAGTATTTT.

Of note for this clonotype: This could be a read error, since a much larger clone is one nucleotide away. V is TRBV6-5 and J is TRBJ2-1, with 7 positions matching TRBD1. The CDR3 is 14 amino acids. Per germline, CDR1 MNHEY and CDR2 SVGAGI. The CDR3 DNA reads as TGTGCCAGCAGGCCGGGACAGAGCTACAATGAGCGGTTCTTC. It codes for CASRPGQSYNERFF.

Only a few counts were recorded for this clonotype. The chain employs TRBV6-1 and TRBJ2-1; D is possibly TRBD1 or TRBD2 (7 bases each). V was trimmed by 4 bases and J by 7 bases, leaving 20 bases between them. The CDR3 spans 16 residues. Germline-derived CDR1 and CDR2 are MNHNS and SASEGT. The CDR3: CASSAGGGPKRNEQFF. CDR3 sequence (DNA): TGTGCCAGCAGTGCAGGGGGGGGGCCTAAACGGAATGAGCAGTTCTTC.

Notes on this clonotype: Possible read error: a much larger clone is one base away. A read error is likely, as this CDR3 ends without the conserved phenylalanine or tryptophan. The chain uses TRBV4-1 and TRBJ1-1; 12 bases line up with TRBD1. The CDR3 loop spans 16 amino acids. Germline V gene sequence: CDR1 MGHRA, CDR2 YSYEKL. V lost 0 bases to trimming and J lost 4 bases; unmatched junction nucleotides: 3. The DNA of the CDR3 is TGCGCCAGCAGCCAAGATTCGGGACAGGGGGCCACTGAAGCTTTCTCT. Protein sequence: CASSQDSGQGATEAFS.

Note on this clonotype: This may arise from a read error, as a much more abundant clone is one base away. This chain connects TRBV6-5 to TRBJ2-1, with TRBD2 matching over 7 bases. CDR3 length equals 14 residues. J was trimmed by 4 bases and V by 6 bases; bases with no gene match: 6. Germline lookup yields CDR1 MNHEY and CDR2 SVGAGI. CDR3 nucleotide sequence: TGTGCCAGCAGCCATGGACTAGGGTACAATGAGCAGTTCTTC. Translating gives CASSHGLGYNEQFF.

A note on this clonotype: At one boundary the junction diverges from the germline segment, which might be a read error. CDR3 region: CASSYSRVSFNSPLHF. The CDR3 bases are TGTGCCAGCAGTTACTCCCGGGTGTCCTTTAATTCACCCCTCCACTTT. The rearrangement links TRBV6-5 to TRBJ1-6; D unclear. CDR3 size: 16 residues. Germline V gene data show CDR1 as MNHEY and CDR2 as SVGAGI.

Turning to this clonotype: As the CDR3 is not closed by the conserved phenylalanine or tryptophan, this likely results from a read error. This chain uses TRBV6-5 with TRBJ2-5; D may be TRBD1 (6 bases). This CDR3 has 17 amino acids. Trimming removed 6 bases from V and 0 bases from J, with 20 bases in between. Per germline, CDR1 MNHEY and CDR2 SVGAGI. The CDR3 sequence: CASRPYRDTVYQETQYL. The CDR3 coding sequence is TGTGCCAGCAGACCCTACCGGGACACCGTGTACCAAGAGACCCAGTACCTC.

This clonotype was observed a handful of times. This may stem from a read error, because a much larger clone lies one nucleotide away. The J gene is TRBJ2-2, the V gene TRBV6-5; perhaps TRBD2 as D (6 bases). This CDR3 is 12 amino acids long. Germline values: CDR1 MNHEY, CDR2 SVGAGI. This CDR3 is CVSSRGTGELFF. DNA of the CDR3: TGTGTCAGCAGTCGGGGGACCGGGGAGCTGTTTTTT.

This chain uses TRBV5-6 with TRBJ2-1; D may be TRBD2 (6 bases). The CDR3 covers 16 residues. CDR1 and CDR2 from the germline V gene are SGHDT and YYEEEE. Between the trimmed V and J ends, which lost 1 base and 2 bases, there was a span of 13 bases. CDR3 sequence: CASSLSRLVAYNEQFF. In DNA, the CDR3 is TGTGCCAGCAGCTTGTCCCGACTAGTAGCCTACAATGAGCAGTTCTTC.

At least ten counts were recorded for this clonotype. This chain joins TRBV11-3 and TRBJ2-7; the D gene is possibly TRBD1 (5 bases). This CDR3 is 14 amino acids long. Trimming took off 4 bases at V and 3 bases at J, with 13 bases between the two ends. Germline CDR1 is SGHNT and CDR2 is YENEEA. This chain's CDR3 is CASSSPTGYYEQYF. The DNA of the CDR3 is TGTGCCAGCAGCTCCCCAACAGGATACTACGAGCAGTACTTC. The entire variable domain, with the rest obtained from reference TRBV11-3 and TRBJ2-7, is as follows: EAGVVQSPRYKIIEKKQPVAFWCNPISGHNTLYWYLQNLGQGPELLIRYENEEAVDDSQLPKDRFSAERLKGVDSTLKIQPAELGDSAVYLCASSSPTGYYEQYFGPGTRLTVT.

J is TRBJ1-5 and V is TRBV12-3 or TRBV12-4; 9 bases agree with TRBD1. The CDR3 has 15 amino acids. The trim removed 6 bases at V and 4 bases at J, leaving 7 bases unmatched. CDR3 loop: CASSSQDRGNQPQHF. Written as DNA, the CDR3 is TGTGCCAGCAGCAGCCAGGACAGGGGAAATCAGCCCCAGCATTTT.

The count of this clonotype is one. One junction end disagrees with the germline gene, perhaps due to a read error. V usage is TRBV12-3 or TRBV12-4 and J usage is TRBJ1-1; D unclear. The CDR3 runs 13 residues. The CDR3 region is CASSLGSGIKAFF. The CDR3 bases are TGCGCCAGCAGTTTAGGTTCGGGGATTAAAGCTTTCTTT.

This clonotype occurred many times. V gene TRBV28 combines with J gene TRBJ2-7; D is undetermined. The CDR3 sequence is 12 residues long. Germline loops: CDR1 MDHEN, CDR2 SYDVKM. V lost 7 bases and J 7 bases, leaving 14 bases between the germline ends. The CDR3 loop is CASIDRIKEQYF. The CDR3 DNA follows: TGTGCCAGCATCGACCGAATTAAGGAGCAGTACTTC.

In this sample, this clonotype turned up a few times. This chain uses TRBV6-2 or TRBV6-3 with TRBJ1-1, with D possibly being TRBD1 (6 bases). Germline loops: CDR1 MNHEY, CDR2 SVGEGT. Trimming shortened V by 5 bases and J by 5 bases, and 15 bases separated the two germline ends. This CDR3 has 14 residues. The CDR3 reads CASSDLQGRTEAFF. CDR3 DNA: TGTGCCAGCAGTGACTTACAGGGTCGGACTGAAGCTTTCTTT.

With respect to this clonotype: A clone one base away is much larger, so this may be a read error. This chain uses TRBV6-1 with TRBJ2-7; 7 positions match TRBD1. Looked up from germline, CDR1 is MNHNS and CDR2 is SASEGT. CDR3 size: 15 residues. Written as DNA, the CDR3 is TGTACCAGCGGTTACGAGGACAGGCAGATCTACGAGCAGTACTTC. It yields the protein CTSGYEDRQIYEQYF.